The 29 T cell receptor beta chains below come from one sample, sequenced in a study of neurological immune-mediated disorders (dated 2019 in TCRdb). The library was made by 5' RACE. Reads for this sample came from an Illumina HiSeq 2500. Using fastp at Q25 and MiXCR, TCRdb reprocessed the public reads and kept productive beta chains. Rows matching on CDR3 protein sequence are summarized as one entry with the most common DNA and genes. For this sample there are about 120,000 distinct CDR3 sequences; 3.2% appear just once. The ten largest clones capture around 1.4% of the sample. The source material was PBMCs. Source of these receptors: a woman between 25 and 40 years old with multiple sclerosis.

This clonotype was picked up many times. The chain has TRBV27 and TRBJ2-1, with D tentatively TRBD1 (6 bases). Germline V lookup: CDR1 MNHEY, CDR2 SMNVEV (reference sequence). V lost 2 bases and J 4 bases, leaving 9 bases between the germline ends. CDR3 length: 14 amino acids. The CDR3 nucleotides read TGTGCCAGCAGTTTAGGGGGCCGATACAATGAGCAGTTCTTC. This sequence encodes CASSLGGRYNEQFF.

This clonotype was detected many times. The chain has TRBV6-2 or TRBV6-3 and TRBJ2-1; TRBD1 might be the D (6 bases). Between the trimmed V and J ends, which lost 0 bases and 1 base, there was a span of 13 bases. Germline values: CDR1 MNHEY, CDR2 SVGEGT. This CDR3 comprises 17 residues. Here the CDR3 reads CASSYSMTGSSYNEQFF. The CDR3 region has the DNA TGTGCCAGCAGTTACTCTATGACAGGTTCATCCTACAATGAGCAGTTCTTC.

Points on this clonotype: This may be a read error, as it is one base from a much larger clone. The CDR3 sequence: CASSLAGSRRTNEQFF. CDR3 DNA sequence: TGCGCCAGCAGCTTGGCGGGTAGCAGGAGGACCAATGAGCAGTTCTTC. The rearrangement links TRBV5-1 to TRBJ2-1, with D possibly TRBD2 on 5 matching bases. The CDR3 runs to 16 residues. The V and J ends lost 0 bases and 6 bases respectively, with 16 bases between them. CDR1 is SGHRS, CDR2 YFSETQ, per germline.

This clonotype has a count of ten or more. The chain is built from TRBV6-2 or TRBV6-3 and TRBJ2-1; 7 positions match TRBD1. The V gene's germline CDR1 is MNHEY and CDR2 SVGEGT. The V and J ends lost 7 bases and 5 bases, in that order; junction bases with no gene match: 11. CDR3 length equals 15 residues. CDR3 coding DNA: TGTGCCAGCAAATTGATCGGGACAGACCACAATGAGCAGTTCTTC. It codes for CASKLIGTDHNEQFF.

Many counts were recorded for this clonotype. The J gene is TRBJ2-7, the V gene TRBV20-1, with TRBD1 matching over 7 bases. The CDR3 length is 15 residues. Germline V CDR1 and CDR2: DFQATT, SNEGSKA (reference sequence). Trimming cost V 6 bases and J 3 bases; bases outside gene matches: 14. The CDR3 coding sequence is TGCAGTGCGGTAGGATTTCGGGACAGTGTCTACGAGCAGTACTTC. Protein: CSAVGFRDSVYEQYF.

This clonotype was counted between two and nine times. The V and J genes are TRBV7-9 and TRBJ2-3, with D maybe TRBD1 (6 bases). The CDR3 length is 18 residues. Germline-derived CDR1 and CDR2 are SEHNR and FQNEAQ (reference sequence). The V and J ends lost 2 bases and 10 bases respectively, with 28 bases between them. The CDR3 region has the DNA TGTGCCAGCAGCTTAATTAAACTCGACAGGCTGGCCTTTGAATCGCAGTATTTT. Amino acid sequence: CASSLIKLDRLAFESQYF.

This clonotype was detected ten times or more. V usage is TRBV7-9 and J usage is TRBJ1-2, with D perhaps matching TRBD1 (6 bases). Germline-derived CDR1 and CDR2 are SEHNR and FQNEAQ (reference sequence). Trimming cost V 5 bases and J 4 bases, with 14 bases left between them. The CDR3 has 14 residues. CDR3 loop: CASSVEGESYGYTF. The CDR3 DNA follows: TGTGCCAGCAGCGTCGAGGGGGAAAGCTATGGCTACACCTTC.

Concerning this clonotype: This may come from a read error, since a much larger clone is one base off. This sequence joins TRBV10-3 and TRBJ1-2, with D maybe TRBD1 (6 bases). The germline CDR1 and CDR2 sequences are ENHRY and SYGVKD. Between the trimmed V and J ends, which lost 7 bases and 7 bases, there was a span of 19 bases. The length of the CDR3 is 14 residues. The CDR3 here is CAINPGEVGGGYTF. CDR3 sequence (DNA): TGTGCCATCAACCCAGGGGAGGTCGGAGGTGGCTACACCTTC.

This clonotype was counted ten times or more. The J gene is TRBJ2-3, the V gene TRBV10-3, with a tentative D call TRBD2 (6 bases). The CDR3 totals 13 residues. Germline-derived CDR1 and CDR2 are ENHRY and SYGVKD. V was shortened by 2 bases and J by 10 bases, with 13 bases between the two germline ends. This CDR3 reads CAISEAGTRSQYF. CDR3 DNA: TGTGCCATCAGTGAGGCCGGGACTCGATCGCAGTATTTT.

There are many counts of this clonotype. This sequence joins TRBV27 and TRBJ1-1; no clear D gene. Germline CDR1 is MNHEY and CDR2 is SMNVEV (reference sequence). V was trimmed by 8 bases and J by 6 bases, leaving 13 bases between them. The CDR3 contains 12 residues. The CDR3 DNA sequence: TGTGCCAGCTCCCAACCGGGATCTGAAGCTTTCTTT. Residues: CASSQPGSEAFF.

This clonotype was observed a handful of times. The chain recombines TRBV20-1 with TRBJ2-2, with 7 bases lining up with TRBD1. V shed 6 bases, J shed 3 bases, and the junction held 4 bases outside the gene matches. Per the germline V gene, CDR1 is DFQATT and CDR2 is SNEGSKA (reference sequence). There are 13 residues in the CDR3. The CDR3 spells CSAPGQYTGELFF. The CDR3 nucleotides are TGCAGTGCGCCGGGACAGTACACCGGGGAGCTGTTTTTT.

This clonotype showed up many times. The chain joins TRBV6-2 or TRBV6-3 to TRBJ2-5, with 9 bases identical to TRBD1. The trim removed 6 bases at V and 5 bases at J, leaving 7 bases unmatched. The CDR3 sequence is 14 residues long. Germline V gives CDR1 MNHEY, CDR2 SVGEGT. The CDR3 here is CASSNRGRRETQYF. The CDR3 DNA sequence: TGTGCCAGCAGCAACAGGGGGCGAAGGGAGACCCAGTACTTC.

This clonotype has a handful of counts. The genes are TRBV4-3 and TRBJ2-1; 7 nucleotides match TRBD1. Germline V lookup: CDR1 LGHNA, CDR2 YSLEER. The CDR3 totals 11 residues. V shed 8 bases and J 9 bases; nucleotides not matched to a gene: 4. CDR3 sequence reads: CASRRGSEQFF. The DNA for the CDR3 is TGCGCCAGCCGCAGGGGGAGTGAGCAGTTCTTC.

This clonotype was recorded at least ten times. The chain combines TRBV7-6 with TRBJ2-1; 9 nucleotides agree with TRBD2. Per germline, CDR1 SGHVS and CDR2 FNYEAQ. V lost 1 base and J lost 4; bases outside the gene matches: 5. The CDR3 consists of 16 residues. The CDR3 loop is CASSLVVSGGYNEQFF. DNA of the CDR3: TGTGCCAGCAGCTTAGTCGTTAGCGGGGGTTACAATGAGCAGTTCTTC. Together with reference TRBV7-6 and TRBJ2-1, the CDR3 gives the full variable domain: GAGVSQSPRYKVTKRGQDVALRCDPISGHVSLYWYRQALGQGPEFLTYFNYEAQQDKSGLPNDRFSAERPEGSISTLTIQRTEQRDSAMYRCASSLVVSGGYNEQFFGPGTRLTVL.

This clonotype was counted between two and nine times. The J gene is TRBJ1-2, the V gene TRBV19; 10 bases are shared with TRBD1. The CDR3 covers 17 residues. Germline V CDR1 and CDR2: LNHDA, SQIVND (reference sequence). V lost 5 bases, J lost 4 bases, and 13 bases stayed unmatched. This chain's CDR3 is CASSSGARDRGLYGYTF. The CDR3 nucleotides read TGTGCCAGTAGTTCCGGAGCCCGGGACAGGGGACTCTATGGCTACACCTTC.

The table lists this clonotype with many counts. The chain carries TRBV20-1 and TRBJ2-3; D possibly uses TRBD1 or TRBD2 (6 bases each). Between the trimmed V and J ends, which lost 6 bases and 0 bases, there was a span of 25 bases. The CDR3 is 18 amino acids. The germline CDR1 and CDR2 sequences are DFQATT and SNEGSKA (reference sequence). Here the CDR3 reads CSAPTPGDRGGSTDTQYF. The CDR3 nucleotides read TGCAGTGCGCCAACTCCGGGAGATCGAGGGGGAAGCACAGATACGCAGTATTTT.

This clonotype was counted ten times or more. V gene TRBV20-1 combines with J gene TRBJ2-2, with a possible D match to TRBD1 (6 bases). Per the germline V gene, CDR1 is DFQATT and CDR2 is SNEGSKA (reference sequence). The CDR3 runs to 12 residues. Trimming took off 6 bases at V and 7 bases at J, with 12 bases between the two ends. CDR3 in amino acids: CSAARGGGELFF. The CDR3 DNA is TGCAGTGCGGCCAGGGGTGGCGGGGAGCTGTTTTTT.

There are many counts of this clonotype. The genes are TRBV9 and TRBJ2-3; 9 bases align to TRBD1. Germline values: CDR1 SGDLS, CDR2 YYNGEE. CDR3 length: 16 amino acids. The ends lost 4 bases at V and 0 bases at J; junction bases unmatched: 6. The CDR3: CASSPTGTGSTDTQYF. In DNA, the CDR3 is TGTGCCAGCAGCCCAACCGGGACAGGGAGCACAGATACGCAGTATTTT.

This clonotype was seen ten or more times. The chain has TRBV20-1 and TRBJ2-3, with a possible D match to TRBD2 (6 bases). This CDR3 has 13 residues. CDR1 is DFQATT and CDR2 is SNEGSKA in the germline V gene (reference sequence). CDR3 nucleotides: TGCAGGCCGACTCCGGGAGTAGGAGATACGCAGTATTTT. Its protein product is CRPTPGVGDTQYF.

The table lists this clonotype with many counts. This chain joins TRBV3-2 and TRBJ1-2; the table's D gene call, TRBD1, was not cross checked with the DNA. TRBV3-2 is a documented pseudogene. The CDR3 is made up of 13 amino acids. CDR3 sequence reads: CASNPGQDYGYTF. The CDR3 DNA follows: TGTGCCAGCAACCCGGGACAGGACTATGGCTACACCTTC.

This clonotype was counted ten times or more. The J gene is TRBJ1-4, the V gene TRBV14; D perhaps matches TRBD1 (5 bases). Trimming stripped 8 bases from V and 4 bases from J, with 11 bases between. The CDR3 is made up of 13 amino acids. Per germline, CDR1 SGHDN and CDR2 FVKESK. CDR3 loop: CASSRGINEKLFF. CDR3 bases: TGTGCCAGCTCTCGGGGGATTAATGAAAAACTGTTTTTT.

The sample holds many counts of this clonotype. The V and J genes are TRBV20-1 and TRBJ2-2; D may be TRBD1 or TRBD2 (5 bases each). Per the germline V gene, CDR1 is DFQATT and CDR2 is SNEGSKA (reference sequence). V dropped 6 bases and J dropped 4 bases, with 9 bases sitting between them. This CDR3 spans 12 amino acids. The CDR3 DNA is TGCAGTGCCCTGGGACCCACCGGGGAGCTGTTTTTT. It translates to CSALGPTGELFF.

This clonotype was found many times. This chain connects TRBV6-5 to TRBJ1-5; D not resolved. Trimming pared 6 bases from V and 10 bases from J, leaving 13 bases between. Germline assignment: CDR1 MNHEY and CDR2 SVGAGI. The CDR3 contains 12 residues. Here the CDR3 reads CASSTWEGPQHF. The CDR3 DNA sequence: TGTGCCAGCAGCACCTGGGAGGGACCCCAGCATTTT.

This clonotype was counted a few times. This chain links TRBV10-3 with TRBJ2-5; perhaps TRBD1 as D (6 bases). The CDR3 is made up of 13 amino acids. V gave up 5 bases and J gave up 5 bases, with 12 bases separating them. CDR1 ENHRY and CDR2 SYGVKD come from the germline V gene. DNA for the CDR3: TGTGCCATCAGTAGCAGACAGGACGAGACCCAGTACTTC. Translating it yields CAISSRQDETQYF.

This clonotype was counted many times. V gene TRBV27 combines with J gene TRBJ2-6; 7 bases match TRBD1. Looked up from germline, CDR1 is MNHEY and CDR2 is SMNVEV (reference sequence). The length of the CDR3 is 14 residues. V shed 6 bases and J 2 bases; nucleotides not matched to a gene: 1. The CDR3 DNA sequence: TGTGCCAGCAGGCAGGGGGCTGGGGCCAACGTCCTGACTTTC. It is translated as CASRQGAGANVLTF.

This clonotype was seen at least ten times. The gene calls are TRBV24-1 and TRBJ2-7, with a tentative D call TRBD2 (6 bases). The CDR3 sequence is 13 residues long. V lost 10 bases and J lost 3, with 15 bases in between. Germline V CDR1 and CDR2: KGHDR, SFDVKD. The CDR3 reads CATEGRSVYEQYF. As DNA, the CDR3 is TGTGCCACGGAGGGACGGTCAGTCTACGAGCAGTACTTC.

A few counts support this clonotype. A read error may be the cause here, since a much bigger clone is one base away. Because the CDR3 is missing its conserved closing phenylalanine or tryptophan, this is likely a read error. The CDR3 DNA reads TGTGCCAGCAGCTTATCGGTCTCCCCCGATGAGCAGTTCATC. Its translation is CASSLSVSPDEQFI. The genes are TRBV7-9 and TRBJ2-1; D uncertain. The CDR3 has 14 residues. Per germline, CDR1 SEHNR and CDR2 FQNEAQ (reference sequence). With 2 bases removed from V and 8 bases from J, the gap between germline ends came to 13 bases.

The sample holds many counts of this clonotype. The V call is TRBV5-1, the J call TRBJ2-2; D gene unclear. This CDR3 region has 16 residues. Germline V CDR1 and CDR2: SGHRS, YFSETQ. V shed 3 bases and J shed 5 bases, with 17 bases lying between them. CDR3 DNA: TGCGCCAGCAGCTACACACCCGTCACAAGTACCGGGGAGCTGTTTTTT. Its translation: CASSYTPVTSTGELFF.

This clonotype was detected many times. The chain employs TRBV29-1 and TRBJ2-5; tentative D call: TRBD1 (6 bases). The CDR3 contains 13 residues. V dropped 4 bases and J dropped 5 bases, with 14 bases sitting between them. Germline CDR1 and CDR2: SQVTM and ANQGSEA. The chain's CDR3 is CSVVRGSSETQYF. CDR3 DNA: TGCAGCGTTGTAAGGGGGAGTTCGGAGACCCAGTACTTC.